Given below is one T cell receptor beta chain in context. The germline gives CDR1 SEHNR, CDR2 FQNEAQ (reference sequence). Trimming cost V 5 bases and J 4 bases; bases outside gene matches: 9. CDR3 size: 15 residues. These data are taken from a study of blood T cell repertoires in COVID-19. The table came from immunoSEQ multiplex PCR; TCRdb's copy has only in-frame clones and leaves some out. The sample consists of hundreds of thousands of clones, more than 75% of them appearing once. The clonotype originates from a man in his 70s with acute or convalescent COVID-19. The genes are TRBV7-9 and TRBJ1-1; 8 bases match TRBD1. Sequenced input: peripheral blood. CDR3 residues: CASSRKTGGGTEAFF. The CDR3 nucleotides are TGTGCCAGCAGCCGTAAAACAGGGGGAGGCACTGAAGCTTTCTTT.